Described below is a single T cell receptor (beta chain) sequence and its context. Antigen unknown. The sample is drawn from a study of cytomegalovirus exposure and HLA in healthy donors. Study-wide results and caveats: Later on, a genetic analysis was performed. It linked a missense variant in DCLRE1C with V- and J-gene trimming of TCR beta.

Use of 60 Vbeta and 13 Jbeta primers characterized the PCR. The method was immunoSEQ multiplex PCR; TCRdb's version includes in-frame clones alone and lacks a portion of them. This table holds more than 120,000 clones, around 85% found once. This CDR3 spans 14 amino acids. The V segment lost 6 bases and the J segment 3 bases; nucleotides outside the gene matches: 5. Germline V CDR1 and CDR2: SNHLY, FYNNEI. The V call is TRBV2, the J call TRBJ2-3; 8 bases fit TRBD1. The clonotype was recovered from a woman in her thirties in good health and CMV-seronegative. The source material was PBMCs. CDR3 amino acids: CASSEQGGTDTQYF. As DNA, the CDR3 is TGTGCCAGCAGCGAACAGGGGGGTACAGATACGCAGTATTTT.